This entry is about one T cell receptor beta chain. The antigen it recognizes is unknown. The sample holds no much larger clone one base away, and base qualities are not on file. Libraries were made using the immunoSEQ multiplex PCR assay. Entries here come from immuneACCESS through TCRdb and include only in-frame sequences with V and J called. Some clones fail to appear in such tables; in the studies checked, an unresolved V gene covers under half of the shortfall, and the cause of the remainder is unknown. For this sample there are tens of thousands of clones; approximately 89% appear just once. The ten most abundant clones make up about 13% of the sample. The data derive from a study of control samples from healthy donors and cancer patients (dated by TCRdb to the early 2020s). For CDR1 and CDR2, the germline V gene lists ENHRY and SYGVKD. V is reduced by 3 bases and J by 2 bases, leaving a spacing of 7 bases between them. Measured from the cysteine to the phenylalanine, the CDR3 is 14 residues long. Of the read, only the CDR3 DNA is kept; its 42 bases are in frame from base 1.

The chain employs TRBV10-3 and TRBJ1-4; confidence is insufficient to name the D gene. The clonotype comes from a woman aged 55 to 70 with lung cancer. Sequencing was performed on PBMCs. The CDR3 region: CAISERQTNEKLFF. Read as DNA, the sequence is TGTGCCATCAGTGAAAGGCAGACTAATGAAAAACTGTTTTTT.